This T cell receptor beta chain was observed in a study of graft-versus-host responses after intestinal transplantation. Germline values: CDR1 KGHSH, CDR2 LQKENI. This CDR3 is built from 16 residues. V dropped 3 bases and J dropped 5 bases, with 19 bases sitting between them. Only in-frame clones appear in the TCRdb table, and some are missing; sequencing was by immunoSEQ multiplex PCR. This sample has roughly 8,600 clones, with roughly 90% found just once. The chain links TRBV18 to TRBJ1-1, with D perhaps TRBD1 (5 bases). Sequencing used PBMCs, obtained just over 30 days after intestinal transplant. This sequence was found in a human patient who received an intestinal transplant, so some T cells may come from the graft donor. CDR3 sequence reads: CASSPDRVGVVTEAFF. DNA for the CDR3: TGTGCCAGCTCACCTGACCGGGTAGGGGTAGTAACTGAAGCTTTCTTT.